These 13 T cell receptor beta chains share one sample of origin, sequenced in a study of graft-versus-host responses after intestinal transplantation. This table comes from immunoSEQ multiplex PCR, and its TCRdb copy is limited to in-frame clones, with some not included. The sample has roughly 9,900 clones; about 93% are singletons. The sample in question was PBMCs, obtained 8 days after intestinal transplant. These receptor sequences come from a human patient who received an intestinal transplant, so some T cells may come from the graft donor.

V gene TRBV5-4 combines with J gene TRBJ2-2; no firm D call. Germline-derived CDR1 and CDR2 are SGHNT and YYREEE (reference sequence). The V end lost 2 bases, the J end lost 9 bases, and 8 bases lay between the germline ends. The CDR3 is 12 amino acids. CDR3 region: CASSFGSRELFF. The CDR3 DNA follows: TGTGCCAGCAGCTTTGGGTCCCGGGAGCTGTTTTTT.

The chain has TRBV6-5 and TRBJ1-5, with a tentative D call TRBD1 (5 bases). The germline gives CDR1 MNHEY, CDR2 SVGAGI. The ends were cut back, 5 bases at V and 0 bases at J, with 11 bases in the middle. CDR3 length: 15 residues. The CDR3 sequence is CASSQRQYSNQPQHF. The CDR3 nucleotides read TGTGCCAGCAGTCAGAGACAGTATAGCAATCAGCCCCAGCATTTT.

This clone has a handful of counts. The gene calls are TRBV18 and TRBJ1-4; 11 bases fit TRBD1. The germline gives CDR1 KGHSH, CDR2 LQKENI. V shed 4 bases and J 7 bases; nucleotides not matched to a gene: 5. This CDR3 has 15 residues. CDR3 residues: CASSLGQGASEKLFF. DNA of the CDR3: TGTGCCAGCTCACTAGGACAGGGGGCATCTGAAAAACTGTTTTTT. The variable domain in full, with the rest retrieved from reference TRBV18 and TRBJ1-4, is NAGVMQNPRHLVRRRGQEARLRCSPMKGHSHVYWYRQLPEEGLKFMVYLQKENIIDESGMPKERFSAEFPKEGPSILRIQQVVRGDSAAYFCASSLGQGASEKLFFGSGTQLSVL.

The chain carries TRBV5-6 and TRBJ2-2; D is perhaps TRBD2 (6 bases). CDR1 and CDR2 (germline): SGHDT, YYEEEE. This CDR3 spans 16 amino acids. V was shortened by 4 bases and J by 5 bases, with 18 bases between the two germline ends. CDR3 region: CASSPDYGPGTGELFF. In nucleotides, the CDR3 is TGTGCCAGCAGCCCGGACTACGGGCCCGGGACCGGGGAGCTGTTTTTT.

This clone was seen a handful of times. This chain connects TRBV18 to TRBJ2-1; TRBD2 matches at 15 bases. The trim removed 3 bases at V and 7 bases at J, leaving 7 bases unmatched. In germline, CDR1 is KGHSH, CDR2 LQKENI. CDR3 length: 17 amino acids. The CDR3 coding sequence is TGTGCCAGCTCACCGAAAGGACTAGCGGGAGGGAAGAATGAGCAGTTCTTC. It translates to CASSPKGLAGGKNEQFF.

V and J are TRBV28 and TRBJ2-2, with TRBD2 identical over 7 bases. The V segment lost 2 bases and the J segment 6 bases; nucleotides outside the gene matches: 6. Germline V lookup: CDR1 MDHEN, CDR2 SYDVKM. The CDR3 is made up of 15 amino acids. The CDR3 DNA reads as TGTGCCAGCAGTTTAAGTCAGGCGGGGGCCGGGGAGCTGTTTTTT. Protein sequence: CASSLSQAGAGELFF.

The rearrangement joins TRBV6-5 to TRBJ1-2, with TRBD1 matching 7 bases. The ends lost 6 bases at V and 4 bases at J; junction bases unmatched: 8. This CDR3 spans 14 amino acids. The germline CDR1 and CDR2 sequences are MNHEY and SVGAGI. Here the CDR3 DNA reads TGTGCCAGCAGCCTTGCCGGGACAGCCTATGGCTACACCTTC. Translated: CASSLAGTAYGYTF.

The V and J genes are TRBV2 and TRBJ1-3; no clear D. This CDR3 is built from 14 residues. The V gene lost 0 bases and the J gene lost 0 bases, with 3 bases spanning the gap. Germline CDR1 and CDR2: SNHLY and FYNNEI. This CDR3 is CASSEASSGNTIYF. The CDR3 nucleotides are TGTGCCAGCAGTGAAGCATCCTCTGGAAACACCATATATTTT.

Here the CDR3 DNA reads TGTGCCAGTAGTATAAGGGGGGCGGGCACAGATACGCAGTATTTT. The encoded protein is CASSIRGAGTDTQYF. The V call is TRBV19, the J call TRBJ2-3; D is tentatively TRBD1 or TRBD2 (6 bases each). The CDR3 has 15 amino acids. CDR1 LNHDA and CDR2 SQIVND come from the germline V gene (reference sequence). V lost 2 bases and J 1 base, leaving 10 bases between the germline ends.

The V gene is TRBV2, the J gene TRBJ2-4; a weak D match, TRBD1 (6 bases). This CDR3 has 15 residues. The germline gives CDR1 SNHLY, CDR2 FYNNEI. V was trimmed by 5 bases and J by 3 bases, leaving 14 bases between them. CDR3 sequence reads: CASSPDSTYKNIQYF. The CDR3 region has the DNA TGTGCCAGCAGTCCGGACAGTACATACAAAAACATTCAGTACTTC.

The rearrangement links TRBV29-1 to TRBJ2-5; tentatively, D is TRBD1 or TRBD2 (5 bases each). There are 15 residues in the CDR3. Germline lookup yields CDR1 SQVTM and CDR2 ANQGSEA. The V end lost 2 bases, the J end lost 0 bases, and 13 bases lay between the germline ends. CDR3 loop: CSVERLGENQETQYF. The CDR3 DNA reads as TGCAGCGTTGAACGGCTGGGGGAAAACCAAGAGACCCAGTACTTC.

The chain carries TRBV4-1 and TRBJ1-1; 9 bases line up with TRBD1. Per germline, CDR1 MGHRA and CDR2 YSYEKL. The CDR3 length is 14 residues. V lost 6 bases to trimming and J lost 6 bases; unmatched junction nucleotides: 8. This CDR3 reads CASRTGQGGPEAFF. CDR3 coding DNA: TGCGCCAGCAGAACGGGACAGGGAGGTCCTGAAGCTTTCTTT.

The V gene is TRBV19, the J gene TRBJ1-4, with D hard to call. The V end lost 2 bases, the J end lost 3 bases, and 7 bases lay between the germline ends. This CDR3 has 14 residues. Germline V gene lookup returns CDR1 LNHDA and CDR2 SQIVND (reference sequence). The CDR3 DNA follows: TGTGCCAGTAGTATACTACAACCTAATGAAAAACTGTTTTTT. Amino acids: CASSILQPNEKLFF.